The T cell receptor beta chain described here comes from a study of shared clonotypes between healthy human individuals. Libraries were prepared by immunoSEQ multiplex PCR; TCRdb keeps only in-frame clonotypes and omits some of them. The data hold about 560,000 clones, with just over 75% observed a single time. The V gene's germline CDR1 is SGHNT and CDR2 YYREEE (reference sequence). The germline V and J ends were trimmed by 4 bases and 0 bases, with 19 bases remaining between them. This CDR3 has 17 residues. This chain connects TRBV5-4 to TRBJ1-2; D call uncertain. The sequence came from a woman aged 40 to 50 in good health. Some clones in this sample may be carry-over from other donors' samples. Sequenced material: PBMCs. CDR3 in DNA: TGTGCCAGCAGCCCCAAGTCTGGCGGACCTTCTAACTATGGCTACACCTTC. Its protein product is CASSPKSGGPSNYGYTF.